The source of this T cell receptor (beta chain) is a study of blood T cells in healthy people across ages (dated by TCRdb to about 2015). For context, the study as a whole: Template switching captured roughly one uniquely barcoded TCR beta cDNA molecule per two T cells in model experiments. Using deep sequencing normalized with unique cDNA molecular identifiers, the study measured how TCR beta repertoire diversity changes with age. The donors were divided into four age groups: young (average approximately 17 years), middle-aged (around 37), aged (approximately 62) and long-lived (roughly 82). Donors of different ages were randomly distributed across sequencing lanes to avoid experimental bias. Using the same blood draw, the study looked at two additional independent replicas of 1 million unique cDNA reads for two donors, one aged 18 to 30 and the other aged 80 or older. Study-level results and caveats: As age increased, observed TCR beta diversity per million T cells dropped in a roughly linear way, and a significant reduction was already evident by age approximately 40. There was a strong correlation between observed TCR beta diversity and the percentage of naive T cells measured by flow cytometry. The CMV infection status of donors was not known, potentially confounding age-related changes in expanded clonotypes. Compared with the aged group, more naive CD4+ T cells, fewer expanded clones and increased TCR diversity were shown by the long-lived group, suggesting age selection. Bulk unsorted PBMC profiling prevented conclusive comparison of naive and antigen-experienced compartments. Total diversity estimates from one million sequenced T cells were considered lower bounds and underestimates.

CDR1 MNHNY and CDR2 SVGAGI were looked up in the germline V gene (reference sequence). The CDR3 starts with the cysteine, ends with the phenylalanine, and has 15 residues. Of the read, only the CDR3 DNA is kept; its 45 bases are in frame from base 1. At the junction V is shortened by 2 bases and J by 1 base, with 9 bases in between. A word on this clonotype: Its antigen specificity is not known. No much larger clone is present one base from it, and per-base qualities are unavailable.

The donors were roughly 38 Caucasian individuals from Russia, aged roughly 6 to 100 years, who were systemically healthy. Each donor gave about 10 milliliters of peripheral blood, drawn into EDTA-treated Vacutainer tubes. Ficoll-Paque density-gradient centrifugation was used to isolate PBMCs, with at least 6.5 million obtained per sample. Total RNA, at least 6 micrograms per sample, was extracted from PBMCs with Trizol reagent. For every donor, flow cytometry on a PBMC aliquot measured the percentage of naive CD45RAhigh/CD27high T cells. Libraries were made using 5' RACE. Sequencer: Illumina HiSeq 2500. A second roughly 6 to 12 cycle PCR used a sample-barcoded 5' primer and a J-beta primer mix. A unique molecular identifier was introduced onto each TCR beta cDNA molecule by a template-switch 5' adaptor carrying 12 random nucleotides. Each sample yielded at least 2.5 million CDR3-containing paired-end reads. First-strand cDNA was synthesized from all RNA with the Mint cDNA synthesis kit, primed by a TRBC-specific oligonucleotide. All cDNA was treated with uracil-DNA glycosylase and then went through a first 18-cycle PCR with the universal primers M1SS and BC2_uni_R. In the original analysis: For normalization, 1 million high-quality reads were randomly selected from each sample, with every read carrying a distinct molecular identifier. Instead of being binned into consensus sequences, reads that shared molecular identifiers were thrown out. MiTCR, run with a Q25 quality threshold and the strictest error-elimination algorithm, handled CDR3 identification, clonotype clustering and error correction. Lower-bound total TCR beta diversity was estimated with a nonparametric unseen species model using Euler transformation. Using fastp at Q25 and MiXCR, TCRdb reprocessed the public reads and kept productive beta chains. Rows are unified per CDR3 protein, each entry keeping the most common DNA and genes. TCRdb's processing, not the authors' own work, is the source of the V and J calls. The sample table holds roughly 1,300,000 distinct CDR3 sequences, of which approximately 59% were seen once. The ten largest account for 6.5% to 8% of the sample.

The sample taken for sequencing was blood. This receptor chain uses TRBV6-6 and TRBJ1-5, with no D gene named confidently. The receptor was isolated from a man in his late teens or twenties in good health. The DNA is as follows: TGTGCCAGCAGTTACGTGGGAAGGAGCAATCAGCCCCAGCATTTT. Translated, this gives CASSYVGRSNQPQHF.